This is a list of T cell receptor beta chains from one sample in a study of CXCR3-negative and CXCR3-positive naive CD8 T cells. For each CDR3 protein, TCRdb gives one entry from its re-call of the 5' RACE reads, without DNA. This specimen shows about 98,000 distinct CDR3 sequences; the ten leading clones hold 1.1%. The sample was naive CXCR3+ CD8+ T cells from blood. The receptor source for this set is a human donor in good health. Some clones in this sample may be carry-over from other donors' samples. Each CDR3 is given with its conserved first and last residue.

TRBJ2-3 | TRBV29-1 | 13 | CTGSGSRTDTQYF
TRBJ2-1 | TRBV7-6 | 14 | CASSLALVYNEQFF
TRBJ2-4 | TRBV7-6 | 17 | CASSPRTAPLAKNIQYF
TRBJ2-3 | TRBV12-3/TRBV12-4 | 14 | CASSPLGGTDTQYF
TRBJ2-5 | TRBV7-9 | 14 | CASAGQGAQETQYF
TRBJ2-2 | TRBV28 | 15 | CASSLGRPSPGELFF
TRBJ2-2 | TRBV2 | 17 | CASSGLAGNLNTGELFF
TRBJ2-1 | TRBV20-1 | 14 | CSASPAGAYNEQFF
TRBJ2-2 | TRBV7-2 | 17 | CASSGGTGFGYTGELFF
TRBJ2-6 | TRBV21-1 | 17 | CASSRRRLVSGANVLTF
TRBJ1-1 | TRBV4-3 | 18 | CASSQDHSGTGVDTEAFF
TRBJ2-7 | TRBV12-3/TRBV12-4 | 17 | CASSSRRGGQGIYEQYF
TRBJ1-1 | TRBV6-2/TRBV6-3 | 13 | CASSYQGFSEAFF
TRBJ2-7 | TRBV28 | 13 | CASEDRSSYEQYF
TRBJ2-3 | TRBV3-1 | 15 | CASSQEPGGADTQYF
TRBJ2-5 | TRBV27 | 14 | CASSSAGGRETQYF
TRBJ2-1 | TRBV20-1 | 16 | CSARALGVGENNEQFF
TRBJ2-1 | TRBV7-9 | 15 | CASSLEVSAYNEQFF
TRBJ2-7 | TRBV7-8 | 12 | CASSLAAEEQYF
TRBJ1-5 | TRBV6-2/TRBV6-3 | 15 | CASSYNRNSNQPQHF
TRBJ2-1 | TRBV4-2 | 15 | CASSQEVASGTEQFF
TRBJ2-6 | TRBV13 | 16 | CASRRTPPVGANVLTF
TRBJ2-7 | TRBV4-3 | 14 | CASSQDISSYEQYF
TRBJ2-1 | TRBV9 | 15 | CASSASSGGGREQFF
TRBJ2-1 | TRBV20-1 | 17 | CSARDHEGLSSYNEQFF
TRBJ2-7 | TRBV5-1 | 14 | CASSWSGITYEQYF
TRBJ2-7 | TRBV10-3 | 15 | CAISTDPGTVNEQYF
TRBJ2-1 | TRBV7-3 | 13 | CASSLTFYNEQFF
TRBJ2-5 | TRBV12-3/TRBV12-4 | 15 | CATSVPGERWETQYF
TRBJ1-6 | TRBV5-1 | 17 | CASSLSWDRGYNSPLHF
TRBJ2-1 | TRBV7-9 | 14 | CASSLGGVLNEQFF
TRBJ1-4 | TRBV28 | 17 | CASSSNLKDPTNEKLFF
TRBJ2-1 | TRBV11-2 | 16 | CASSFFSGAGYNEQFF
TRBJ1-2 | TRBV19 | 13 | CASRTDAYYGYTF
TRBJ2-5 | TRBV2 | 13 | CASSPGGAKTQYF
TRBJ2-6 | TRBV6-4 | 16 | CASSEDTSSGANVLTF
TRBJ2-1 | TRBV10-3 | 17 | CAISESTSGGNYNEQFF
TRBJ2-7 | TRBV28 | 14 | CASSLVFAGVEQYF
TRBJ2-1 | TRBV28 | 15 | CASSLGGQSEGEQFF
TRBJ2-7 | TRBV15 | 15 | CATSRDPQDSYEQYF
TRBJ2-1 | TRBV20-1 | 12 | CSARDRENEQFF
TRBJ2-2 | TRBV7-6 | 16 | CASSRLGLGNTGELFF
TRBJ2-2 | TRBV4-3 | 16 | CASSQDWAGFAGELFF
TRBJ2-1 | TRBV7-9 | 18 | CASSLELAGRSSYNEQFF
TRBJ2-3 | TRBV29-1 | 15 | CSVELGGVLPDTQYF
TRBJ2-2 | TRBV4-2 | 17 | CASSEPGQVGNTGELFF
TRBJ2-2 | TRBV15 | 17 | CATSSTHRVGGTGELFF
TRBJ1-1 | TRBV25-1 | 14 | CASSEYGRGTEAFF
TRBJ1-1 | TRBV19 | 11 | CASSQSTEAFF
TRBJ2-1 | TRBV19 | 14 | CASTFRGGYNEQFF
TRBJ1-1 | TRBV29-1 | 14 | CSVEAAPWDTEAFF
TRBJ1-4 | TRBV2 | 12 | CANTGVNEKLFF
TRBJ2-2 | TRBV18 | 16 | CASSPPYGGATRELFF